This TCR beta chain was recorded in a study of regulatory dendritic cells for organ transplantation (dated by TCRdb to 2016 to 2017). Regarding the research as a whole: Monocytes were cultured with vitamin D3 on days 0 and 4 and with IL-10 on day 4 to generate regulatory dendritic cells. On day 6, LPS was added to the DC cultures to test how the DCs responded to a strong maturation-inducing agent. TCRbeta repertoires were sequenced from sorted naive and memory CD4+ and CD8+ T cells before and after allostimulation with regulatory or mature dendritic cells. The paper as a whole reports these results and caveats: Among the resting subsets, memory CD8+ T cells contained the most alloreactive TCR clonotypes. Sequencing was done in only two subjects, and the authors reported considerable heterogeneity between individuals in the alloreactive memory CD8+ T cell pool. Highly diverse repertoires were observed in naive CD4+ and CD8+ T cells, whereas lower diversity was observed in memory cells, and the most oligoclonal repertoires were found in memory CD8+ cells. In both subjects, allostimulation led to expansion of memory CD8+ clones, although regulatory dendritic cells appeared to cause more limited expansion than mature dendritic cells did.

A multiplexed two-step PCR with Vbeta-specific forward primers and Jbeta-specific reverse primers was used to amplify the TCRbeta CDR3 regions. TCRbeta libraries were sequenced on an Illumina instrument through the immunoSEQ service. From the authors' description of their analysis: IMGT annotation was used to assign V, D and J genes, and synthetic CDR3 analogues were used to correct the counts for multiplex PCR bias. Repertoire clonality was computed in the immunoSEQ Analyzer as one minus normalized Shannon entropy. Whether a clone counted as expanded was decided by Fisher's exact test with Benjamini-Hochberg false discovery rate control and a two-tailed cutoff of P<0.01. This is the immuneACCESS table as TCRdb keeps it, with only in-frame sequences that have V and J called. A part of the clones is gone; compared with another copy, unresolved V genes explain less than half, and the rest is unexplained. D and trimming were read from the DNA, whereas the V and J calls and clone size are those reported in that table. This sample is represented by 12,000 or so clones; less than 70% of them were singletons. 0.9% to 1.5% of the sample lies in the top ten.

By sample share, this clone is medium-sized (0.01 to 0.1%). Its binding antigen is unknown. No much larger clonotype is one base removed from it; base qualities were not supplied. The CDR3 has 12 amino acids, counting the end cysteine and phenylalanine. The kept DNA is CDR3 alone, 36 bases in frame from the first base. Based on the germline V gene, the CDR1 and CDR2 sequences are SGHVS and FQNEAQ. Sorted T cell subsets were CFSE-labeled and co-cultured for about five days with allogeneic regulatory or mature dendritic cells at a 1:10 DC:T ratio. Naive T cells were sorted as CD45RA+ and memory T cells as CD45RO+ CD4+ or CD8+ cells by FACS. T cells for TCR sequencing came from a couple of healthy control subjects. The Qiagen DNeasy Blood & Tissue Kit was used to extract genomic DNA.

Here the chain combines TRBV7-8 and TRBJ2-7; TRBD1 aligns with 9 central bases. The clonotype originates from a human donor in good health. Sequencing was carried out using naive CD8+ T cells from blood cultured with dendritic cells. Read against the paper, the sample's cell subset or site label means: CD45RA+ naive T cells. The DNA sequence is given as TGTGCTACCGGGACAGGGCCCCACGAGCAGTACTTC. It translates to CATGTGPHEQYF.